This TCR beta chain was captured by sequencing in a study of control samples from healthy donors and cancer patients. Germline CDR1 and CDR2: SGDLS and YYNGEE. The V gene lost 3 bases and the J gene lost 3 bases, with 6 bases spanning the gap. The CDR3 spans 12 residues. Profiling relied on immunoSEQ multiplex PCR, and the TCRdb table lists in-frame clones only, not all of them. The table lists about 59,000 clones, 92% of them singletons. The chain recombines TRBV9 with TRBJ1-2; D is undetermined. The sequence derives from a man aged 35 to 55 with colorectal cancer. The sequenced sample was PBMCs. The CDR3 reads CASSGWDYGYTF. CDR3 coding DNA: TGTGCCAGCAGCGGATGGGACTATGGCTACACCTTC.